This T cell receptor (beta chain) was observed in a study of tumor-infiltrating lymphocytes in primary liver carcinoma. Findings and caveats of the study: The proportion of top clones found throughout all five tumor regions was only about 7.5-25%.

With 400 to 550 ng total RNA as template and a constant-region primer, TCR beta cDNA was made. Each TCR beta library was derived from three nested multiplex PCR rounds that employed slightly modified ARM-PCR. Running 9 to 11 cycles apiece, the first two PCR rounds relied on TRBV1-TRBV30 forward primers together with a C-beta reverse primer. TCRdb re-called the multiplex PCR reads with MiXCR, one entry per CDR3 protein. The sample has 95,000 to 100,000 distinct CDR3 sequences, around two thirds seen once. About this clonotype: The antigen remains unidentified. One end of the junction varies from germline; a read error may be responsible.

From 20-30 mg of unsorted bulk tissue, DNA and RNA were co-extracted together. Germline V lookup: CDR1 SGHNT, CDR2 YYREEE (reference sequence). This CDR3 spans 14 amino acids. The receptor was isolated from a woman aged 60-75 years with primary liver carcinoma and hepatitis B virus infection. The rearrangement uses TRBV5-4 and TRBJ2-4; TRBD1 might be the D (6 bases). What was sequenced was liver tumor tissue from sampling region 2. The sample's subset: tumor region T2, inferior pole. The CDR3 nucleotides are TGTGCCAGCAGCTCTGACAGGAAACTAAACATTCTGTACTTC. Amino acids: CASSSDRKLNILYF.